Listed here is a single TCR beta chain. This sample was taken from a study of stem cell transplantation in POMP-related autoinflammatory disease. With V trimmed by 4 bases and J by 0 bases, 9 bases remained unmatched. Germline CDR1 SGHRS, CDR2 YFSETQ. The CDR3 loop spans 17 amino acids. The assay was immunoSEQ multiplex PCR, and TCRdb's table has in-frame clones only and misses some. The table includes some 70,000 clones, approximately 90% detected once. This rearrangement joins TRBV5-1 to TRBJ1-1, with 10 bases that match TRBD1. This specimen was CD4+ T cells from PBMCs, taken after stem cell transplantation. This receptor was obtained from a human patient with POMP-related autoinflammation and immune dysregulation (PRAID). Some T cells may be graft donor cells. The CDR3 spells CASSVGTGDVLNTEAFF. The CDR3 DNA reads as TGCGCCAGCAGCGTCGGGACAGGGGACGTTCTGAACACTGAAGCTTTCTTT.